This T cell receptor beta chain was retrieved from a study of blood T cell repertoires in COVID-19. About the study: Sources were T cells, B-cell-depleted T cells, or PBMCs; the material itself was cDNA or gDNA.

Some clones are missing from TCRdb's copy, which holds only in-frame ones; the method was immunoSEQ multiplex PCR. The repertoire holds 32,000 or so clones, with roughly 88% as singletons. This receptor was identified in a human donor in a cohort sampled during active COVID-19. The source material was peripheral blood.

The CDR3 loop is CASSAEGPGNTIYF. The CDR3 region has the DNA TGTGCCAGCAGTGCGGAGGGTCCGGGAAACACCATATATTTT. The V gene is TRBV2, the J gene TRBJ1-3; no firm D call. Germline values: CDR1 SNHLY, CDR2 FYNNEI. The CDR3 runs to 14 residues. V lost 4 bases and J 4 bases, leaving 11 bases between the germline ends.